This T cell receptor (beta chain) was captured in a study of Tregs in tolerant kidney transplant recipients. General study points: Biological reproducibility was not directly addressed, but technical replication error appeared minimal. Few patients were studied, so findings need validation in larger groups.

The method was immunoSEQ multiplex PCR; TCRdb's version includes in-frame clones alone and lacks a portion of them. The sample carries 200,000 to 300,000 clones, roughly 84% recorded once. CD4+CD25+CD127- Tregs, CD4+CD25- non-Tregs, CD4 and CD8 cells were sorted. Remarks on this clone: Its antigen is not known.

The germline V gene has CDR1 SGHNT and CDR2 YENEEA. The CDR3 runs to 14 residues. With 1 base removed from V and 4 bases from J, the gap between germline ends came to 9 bases. The chain recombines TRBV11-3 with TRBJ2-3; no reliable D call. Sequenced: CD4+ T cells from blood. The TCR originated in a human donor in good health. The CDR3, as DNA: TGTGCCAGCAGCTTAGCGCAAACCTCAGATACGCAGTATTTT. Amino acids: CASSLAQTSDTQYF.